This T cell receptor beta chain was found in a study of human thymus T cells. General study results and limits: V and J genes seemed to be used with bias in thymic and blood repertoires.

Germline loops: CDR1 SGHVS, CDR2 FNYEAQ. The junction had 7 bases not matched to a gene; V was cut back by 4 bases and J by 3 bases. The CDR3 consists of 16 residues. This clone was picked up one time. The target antigen is unknown. This table comes from immunoSEQ multiplex PCR, and its TCRdb copy is limited to in-frame clones, with some not included. There are 35,000 to 45,000 clones in the sample; over 85% occur only once, and about 0.12% lies in the top ten. All available leukocytes, rather than a set cell count, yielded the blood DNA. V usage is TRBV7-6 and J usage is TRBJ2-5; 11 bases fit TRBD2. This TCR came from a boy less than two years old with a congenital heart defect but otherwise immunologically healthy. Sequencing was performed on blood. The CDR3 nucleotides read TGTGCCAGCAGCTCAGGTAGCGGGGGGGCCGAAGAGACCCAGTACTTC. Translation gives CASSSGSGGAEETQYF.